This record looks at one T cell receptor beta chain sequence and its context. Sequence at one end of the junction differs from germline and may be a read error. These data come from a study of control samples from healthy donors and cancer patients. The CDR3 length is 15 residues. Germline V lookup: CDR1 SEHNR, CDR2 FQNEAQ (reference sequence). This table comes from immunoSEQ multiplex PCR, and its TCRdb copy is limited to in-frame clones, with some not included. The sample lists tens of thousands of clones; around 94% were seen once. The sequence was obtained from a woman between 18 and 29 years old in good health. V and J are TRBV7-9 and TRBJ2-1, with a possible D match to TRBD1 (6 bases). The sequenced sample consisted of blood. CDR3 amino acids: CASSVAKDRNNEQFF. In DNA form, the CDR3 reads TGTGCCAGCAGCGTAGCTAAGGACAGAAACAATGAGCAGTTCTTC. The variable domain in full, completed from reference TRBV7-9 and TRBJ2-1, reads DTGVSQNPRHKITKRGQNVTFRCDPISEHNRLYWYRQTLGQGPEFLTYFQNEAQLEKSRLLSDRFSAERPKGSFSTLEIQRTEQGDSAMYLCASSVAKDRNNEQFFGPGTRLTVL.